This TCR beta chain was documented in a study of cytomegalovirus exposure and HLA in healthy donors. Whole-study findings and limits: The authors later found most CMV-associated TCR beta chains appeared HLA-restricted. The classifier reportedly diagnosed cytomegalovirus status with high specificity and sensitivity.

V lost 0 bases and J lost 11; bases outside the gene matches: 6. This CDR3 region has 13 residues. Germline V gene lookup returns CDR1 SGHDN and CDR2 FVKESK. The primer mix had 60 Vbeta and 13 Jbeta primers. Clones were sequenced by immunoSEQ multiplex PCR, and TCRdb holds only the in-frame ones, with some missing. Altogether over 150,000 clones are present, over 70% being singletons, with the ten largest covering approximately 4.8%. About this clone: As yet, its antigen is unknown.

This clonotype was sampled from a man aged 25-45 years in good health and CMV-seronegative. The chain couples TRBV14 to TRBJ1-1; 7 bases fit TRBD1. The sequenced sample was PBMCs. CDR3 sequence (DNA): TGTGCCAGCAGCCAAGATAGGAGGGGGCCGGCTTTCTTT. Its translation is CASSQDRRGPAFF.